The 17 T cell receptor delta chains below come from one sample, sequenced in a study of fetal and pediatric gammadelta thymocytes. TCRdb repeated clone calling on the reads with CATT. The table shows under 2,500 delta-chain clones, with around 25% occurring only once. Source material: non-Vgamma9Vdelta2 gamma-delta T cells from the thymus. Subset indicated: CD3+gammadeltaTCR+ thymocytes not co-expressing Vgamma9 and Vdelta2. These receptors all stem from a child who underwent cardiac surgery and was recorded as healthy.

V usage is TRDV1 and J usage is TRDJ1; TRDD3 aligns across 12 bases. CDR1 and CDR2 (germline): TSWWSYY, QGS. The CDR3 sequence is 23 residues long. The V gene end was trimmed by 1 base and the J gene end by 0 bases; junction bases not matched to a gene: 21. The CDR3 nucleotides are TGTGCTCTTGGGGAACGTGGTCCTACGGGTACTGGGGGATACCCGAAGTACACCGATAAACTCATCTTT. Translating it yields CALGERGPTGTGGYPKYTDKLIF.

Comments on this clone: One junction end does not reproduce the germline sequence, and a read error may be involved. V usage is TRDV1 and J usage is TRDJ1, with TRDD3 matching over 8 bases. The V gene's germline CDR1 is TSWWSYY and CDR2 QGS. The length of the CDR3 is 19 residues. As DNA, the CDR3 is TGTGCTCTTGGGGCAAAGGGGTTGGTGGGGGATCGGGGCACCAATAAACTCATCTTT. Its translation is CALGAKGLVGDRGTNKLIF.

A remark on this clone: A much larger clonotype is one base distant, so this may be a read error. The chain recombines TRDV1 with TRDJ1; possibly TRDD2 for D (5 bases). CDR3 length: 19 residues. Germline loops: CDR1 TSWWSYY, CDR2 QGS. The CDR3 DNA reads TGTGCTCTTGGGGAGAGGCCTTCAGGGTCGCCCGATCGGGCCGATAAACTCACCTTT. Translating it yields CALGERPSGSPDRADKLTF.

Of note for this clone: A much bigger clone sits one base away, suggesting this may be a read error. J is TRDJ1 and V is TRDV1; D is possibly TRDD2 (6 bases). Per germline, CDR1 TSWWSYY and CDR2 QGS. The CDR3 runs to 18 residues. The CDR3 sequence is CALGEAPPSGDHTDKLTF. The CDR3 DNA sequence: TGTGCTCTTGGGGAAGCCCCTCCTTCCGGGGACCACACCGATAAACTCACCTTT.

This clone qualifies as medium-sized. J is TRDJ1 and V is TRDV1; D gene unclear. The CDR3 is 17 residues long. Germline loops: CDR1 TSWWSYY, CDR2 QGS. V lost 3 bases and J 0 bases, leaving 17 bases between the germline ends. This CDR3 reads CALGEPRVTQYTDKLIF. As DNA, the CDR3 is TGTGCTCTTGGGGAGCCCAGAGTGACTCAGTACACCGATAAACTCATCTTT.

About this clone itself: It may be a read error: a sequence one base away is much more abundant. This sample includes further DNA sequences coding for the same CDR3. The chain couples TRDV1 to TRDJ1, with TRDD3 identical over 9 bases. Per germline, CDR1 TSWWSYY and CDR2 QGS. The junction had 9 bases not matched to a gene; V was cut back by 1 base and J by 0 bases. This CDR3 contains 18 residues. CDR3 DNA: TGTGCTCTTGGGGAACGTTGCATAACTGGGGGACACACCGATAAACTCATCTTT. Amino acids: CALGERCITGGHTDKLIF.

In this sample, this clone is medium-sized (0.01 to 0.1%). The chain couples TRDV1 to TRDJ1; 8 bases are shared with TRDD3. The V and J ends lost 5 bases and 4 bases, in that order; junction bases with no gene match: 12. Germline lookup yields CDR1 TSWWSYY and CDR2 QGS. There are 16 residues in the CDR3. CDR3 bases: TGTGCTCTTGGGAACCCTAACAGGGGATACTTCGATAAACTCATCTTT. Encoded protein: CALGNPNRGYFDKLIF.

Details on this clone: A read error may be the cause here, since a much bigger clone is one base away. The gene calls are TRDV1 and TRDJ2; 8 bases are shared with TRDD3. This CDR3 is 25 amino acids long. V shed 1 base and J 12 bases; nucleotides not matched to a gene: 40. CDR1 and CDR2 from the germline V gene are TSWWSYY and QGS. CDR3 DNA: TGTGCTCTTGGGGAACCCCCCGCTTCCCGGAAGGTACTGGGGGTGCTTTTGTCGTACACCGATAAACTCTTCTTT. Amino acid sequence: CALGEPPASRKVLGVLLSYTDKLFF.

This clone has more than one count but fewer than ten. This chain connects TRDV1 to TRDJ1, with TRDD3 identical over 9 bases. The length of the CDR3 is 18 residues. Trimming at V came to 1 base and at J to 7 bases, leaving 16 bases not matched to a gene. The germline CDR1 and CDR2 sequences are TSWWSYY and QGS. Written as DNA, the CDR3 is TGTGCTCTTGGGGAACCAAAATTCCAGCTGGGGGATCGGGGTAAACTCATCTTT. It specifies CALGEPKFQLGDRGKLIF.

Sample share makes this clone medium-sized (0.01 to 0.1%). Distinct nucleotide sequences in the sample also encode this CDR3. The chain is built from TRDV1 and TRDJ1, with D possibly being TRDD3 (8 bases). Germline loops: CDR1 TSWWSYY, CDR2 QGS. This CDR3 has 17 amino acids. Trimming cost V 4 bases and J 2 bases, with 20 bases left between them. DNA for the CDR3: TGTGCTCTTGGGGCCGCGTTCCTACTGGGGGTTACCGATAAACTCATCTTT. This encodes CALGAAFLLGVTDKLIF.

This clone was counted a few times. The chain has TRDV1 and TRDJ1; 9 bases are shared with TRDD3. The ends lost 1 base at V and 4 bases at J; junction bases unmatched: 22. The CDR3 is made up of 21 amino acids. Per the germline V gene, CDR1 is TSWWSYY and CDR2 is QGS. CDR3 in amino acids: CALGEPSMYWGTTLGSDKLIF. The CDR3, as DNA: TGTGCTCTTGGGGAACCTTCTATGTACTGGGGGACTACTCTTGGTAGCGATAAACTCATCTTT.

About this clone itself: Possible read error: a much larger clone is one base away. Other nucleotide sequences in the sample specify the same CDR3. The chain employs TRDV1 and TRDJ1; TRDD2 aligns across 7 bases. The CDR3 spans 18 residues. The germline CDR1 and CDR2 sequences are TSWWSYY and QGS. CDR3 region: CALGEHDDNSYSGDKLIF. In nucleotides, the CDR3 is TGCGCTCTTGGGGAACACGACGATAATTCCTACTCTGGGGATAAACTCATCTTT.

The rearrangement uses TRDV1 and TRDJ1; 9 positions match TRDD3. CDR3 size: 18 residues. Trimming took 2 bases from V and 1 from J; bases not matched to a gene: 11. Germline V gene data show CDR1 as TSWWSYY and CDR2 as QGS. CDR3 loop: CALGEGRGYWGTTDKLIF. CDR3 nucleotide sequence: TGTGCTCTTGGGGAAGGGAGGGGGTACTGGGGGACCACCGATAAACTCATCTTT.

Comments on this clone: A much larger clone lies one base from this, so it may be a read error. This chain uses TRDV1 with TRDJ1; D perhaps matches TRDD3 (6 bases). The germline V gene has CDR1 TSWWSYY and CDR2 QGS. The CDR3 has 16 residues. CDR3 DNA sequence: TGTGCTCTTGGGGGGATACTCCGCGCGTACACCGTTAAACTCATCTTT. It encodes CALGGILRAYTVKLIF.

Notes on this clone: A much larger clonotype is one base distant, so this may be a read error. Other DNA sequences within the sample encode an identical CDR3. The chain uses TRDV1 and TRDJ1; 7 positions match TRDD3. This CDR3 is built from 20 residues. Germline assignment: CDR1 TSWWSYY and CDR2 QGS. Trimming at V came to 4 bases and at J to 2 bases, leaving 22 bases not matched to a gene. The CDR3, as DNA: TGTGCTCTTGGGGCCCATACGGGACGACAGACGCGGGGGGATACCGATAAACTCATCTTT. The encoded protein is CALGAHTGRQTRGDTDKLIF.

The chain carries TRDV1 and TRDJ1, with 11 positions matching TRDD3. The CDR3 spans 21 residues. Germline CDR1 is TSWWSYY and CDR2 is QGS. The V gene end was trimmed by 0 bases and the J gene end by 6 bases; junction bases not matched to a gene: 21. CDR3 DNA sequence: TGTGCTCTTGGGGAACTAGTGTTCGTTCACGAGAGGGGACTGGGGGATAATAAACTCATCTTT. This gives the protein CALGELVFVHERGLGDNKLIF.

In its sample, this clone ranks as medium-sized. The chain recombines TRDV1 with TRDJ1; D is unclear. Trimming left V 0 bases short and J 1 base short, with 18 bases between. The CDR3 sequence is 18 residues long. The germline gives CDR1 TSWWSYY, CDR2 QGS. Written as DNA, the CDR3 is TGTGCTCTTGGGGAACTATCCCCGGGCAAGTTGTTCACCGATAAACTCATCTTT. It codes for CALGELSPGKLFTDKLIF.